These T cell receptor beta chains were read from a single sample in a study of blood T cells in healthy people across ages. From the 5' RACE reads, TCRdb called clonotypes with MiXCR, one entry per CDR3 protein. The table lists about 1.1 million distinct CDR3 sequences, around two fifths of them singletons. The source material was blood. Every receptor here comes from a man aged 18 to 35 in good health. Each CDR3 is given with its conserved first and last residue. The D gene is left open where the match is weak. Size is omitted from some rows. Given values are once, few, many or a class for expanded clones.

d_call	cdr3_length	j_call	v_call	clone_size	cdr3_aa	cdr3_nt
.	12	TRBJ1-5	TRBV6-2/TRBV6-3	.	CATGRGNQPQHF	TGTGCCACCGGACGGGGTAATCAGCCCCAGCATTTT
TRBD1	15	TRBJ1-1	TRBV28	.	CASRRTGDGVTEAFF	TGTGCCAGCAGAAGGACAGGGGATGGGGTCACTGAAGCTTTCTTT
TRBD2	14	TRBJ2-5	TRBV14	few	CASSLGLVYETQYF	TGTGCCAGCAGCCTGGGACTAGTCTATGAGACCCAGTACTTC
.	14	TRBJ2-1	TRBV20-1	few	CSASDAGKYNEQFF	TGCAGTGCTAGCGACGCGGGGAAATACAATGAGCAGTTCTTC
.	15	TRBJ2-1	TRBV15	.	CATSRDLGIGDEQFF	TGTGCCACCAGCAGAGATCTCGGGATTGGGGATGAGCAGTTCTTC
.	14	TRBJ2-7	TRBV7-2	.	CASSAGDLSYEQYF	TGTGCCAGCAGCGCAGGGGACCTCTCCTACGAGCAGTACTTC
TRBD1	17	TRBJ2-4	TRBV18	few	CASSYGRDRGYGNIQYF	TGTGCCAGCTCATACGGACGGGACAGGGGGTATGGAAACATTCAGTACTTC
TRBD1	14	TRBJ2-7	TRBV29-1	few	CSVKGAGGPYEQYF	TGCAGCGTTAAGGGGGCAGGGGGCCCCTACGAGCAGTACTTC
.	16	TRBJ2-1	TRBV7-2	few	CASSAVARSSYNEQFF	TGTGCCAGCAGCGCCGTCGCAAGGAGCTCCTACAATGAGCAGTTCTTC
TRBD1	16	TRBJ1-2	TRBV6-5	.	CASSYFGQDDENGYTF	TGTGCCAGCAGTTACTTCGGACAGGATGATGAAAATGGCTACACCTTC
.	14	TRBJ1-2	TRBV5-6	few	CASSSTGQNYGYTF	TGTGCCAGCAGCTCCACAGGGCAGAACTATGGCTACACCTTC
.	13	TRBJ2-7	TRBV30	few	CAWSGGFSYEQYF	TGTGCCTGGAGTGGGGGCTTTTCCTACGAGCAGTACTTC
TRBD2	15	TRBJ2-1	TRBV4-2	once	CASSQASSGDNEQFF	TGTGCCAGCAGCCAAGCGTCTAGCGGGGACAATGAGCAGTTCTTC
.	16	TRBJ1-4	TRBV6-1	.	CASSERDPGAWEKLFF	TGTGCCAGCAGTGAACGGGATCCGGGGGCGTGGGAAAAACTGTTTTTT
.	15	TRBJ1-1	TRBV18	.	CASSPGRPMNTEAFF	TGTGCCAGCTCACCGGGACGGCCTATGAACACTGAAGCTTTCTTT
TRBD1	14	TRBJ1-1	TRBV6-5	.	CASSYRGLGTEAFF	TGTGCCAGCAGTTACAGGGGGCTTGGCACTGAAGCTTTCTTT
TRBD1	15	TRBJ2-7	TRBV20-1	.	CSALDRDRGFNEQYF	TGCAGTGCTCTAGACCGGGACAGGGGGTTCAACGAGCAGTACTTC
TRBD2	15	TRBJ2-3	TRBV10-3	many	CAISPGTRAPDTQYF	TGTGCCATCAGCCCCGGGACTAGGGCCCCAGATACGCAGTATTTT
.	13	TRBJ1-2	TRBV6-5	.	CASSKTASYGYTF	TGTGCCAGCAGTAAAACAGCGTCCTATGGCTACACCTTC
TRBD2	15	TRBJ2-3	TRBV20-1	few	CSASGPSGYTDTQYF	TGCAGTGCTAGTGGCCCTAGCGGCTACACAGATACGCAGTATTTT
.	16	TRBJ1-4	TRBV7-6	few	CASSLGAAATNEKLFF	TGTGCCAGCAGCTTAGGGGCAGCAGCAACTAATGAAAAACTGTTTTTT
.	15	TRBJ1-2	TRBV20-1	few	CSARDGAGVNYGYTF	TGCAGTGCTAGAGATGGGGCAGGGGTTAACTATGGCTACACCTTC
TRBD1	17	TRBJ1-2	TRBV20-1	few	CSASSVGQGLANYGYTF	TGCAGTGCTAGTTCCGTGGGACAGGGGTTAGCTAACTATGGCTACACCTTC
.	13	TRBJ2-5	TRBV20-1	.	CSARVSGQETQYF	TGCAGTGCTAGAGTGAGCGGCCAAGAGACCCAGTACTTC
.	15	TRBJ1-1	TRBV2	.	CASSEYMSVGTEAFF	TGTGCCAGCAGTGAATATATGTCTGTGGGCACTGAAGCTTTCTTT
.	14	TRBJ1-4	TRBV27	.	CASRTLRGDEKLFF	TGTGCCAGCAGAACCCTGCGGGGAGATGAAAAACTGTTTTTT
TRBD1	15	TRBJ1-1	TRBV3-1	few	CASSLRQGQSTEAFF	TGTGCCAGCAGCCTCAGACAGGGGCAAAGCACTGAAGCTTTCTTT
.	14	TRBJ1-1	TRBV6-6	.	CASTHSEGGTEAFF	TGTGCCAGCACTCACTCTGAGGGCGGCACTGAAGCTTTCTTT
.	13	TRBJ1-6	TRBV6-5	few	CASSYSINSPLHF	TGTGCCAGCAGTTACTCGATTAATTCACCCCTCCACTTT
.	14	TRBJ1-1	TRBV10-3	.	CAISEVQGGTEAFF	TGTGCCATCAGTGAAGTACAGGGAGGCACTGAAGCTTTCTTT
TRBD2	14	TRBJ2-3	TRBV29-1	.	CSVGGGTSTDTQYF	TGCAGCGTTGGGGGGGGAACTAGCACAGATACGCAGTATTTT
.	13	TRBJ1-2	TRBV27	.	CASSLGRPYGYTF	TGTGCCAGCAGTTTAGGCAGGCCCTATGGCTACACCTTC
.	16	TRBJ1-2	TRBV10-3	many	CAISDLGDIANYGYTF	TGTGCCATCAGTGATCTGGGGGACATAGCTAACTATGGCTACACCTTC
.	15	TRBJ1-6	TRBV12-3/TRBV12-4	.	CASSLYGLTGPPLHF	TGTGCCAGCAGTTTATACGGTCTCACGGGGCCACCCCTCCACTTT
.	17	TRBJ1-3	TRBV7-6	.	CASSNPRELTTGNTIYF	TGTGCCAGTAGCAACCCCCGGGAGTTGACGACTGGAAACACCATATATTTT
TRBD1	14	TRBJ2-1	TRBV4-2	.	CASSQGDRDNEQFF	TGTGCCAGCAGCCAAGGAGACAGGGACAATGAGCAGTTCTTC
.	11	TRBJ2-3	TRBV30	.	CAWEAADTQYF	TGTGCCTGGGAGGCGGCAGATACGCAGTATTTT
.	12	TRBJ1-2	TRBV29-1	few	CSVPHFNYGYTF	TGCAGCGTCCCCCACTTTAACTATGGCTACACCTTC
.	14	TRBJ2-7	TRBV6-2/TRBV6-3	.	CASRGPPSYNEQYF	TGTGCCAGCCGGGGGCCTCCCTCCTACAATGAGCAGTACTTC
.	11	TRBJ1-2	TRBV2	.	CASSEIRGYTF	TGTGCCAGCAGTGAAATTAGAGGCTACACCTTC